This section outlines one T cell receptor (beta chain) sequence together with its context. This clonotype was counted between two and nine times. Its antigen remains unidentified. No base-level quality is on record; no much larger clone is a single base apart. These data belong to a study of naive and memory T cell subsets (dated by TCRdb to 2016 to 2017). In terms of the full investigation: The figure summarizing these samples reported some 10 blood donors, 7 tuberculin skin test biopsies and 3 saline control biopsies. PCR2 was typically run as a SYBR Green qPCR and stopped at a set threshold, although low-input samples could use end-point PCR of five to six cycles instead. The full study reports these points: The RNA-based method was acknowledged to be potentially sensitive to changes in TCR transcripts with T cell activation and differentiation.

The study described a robust, sensitive protocol for amplifying, sequencing and analyzing TCRs, using 3' ligation of a UMI-containing oligonucleotide to TCR cDNA. For whole blood analysis, less than 3 ml of peripheral blood was collected from healthy adult volunteers into Tempus tubes, and RNA was extracted following the manufacturer's instructions. Total RNA was treated with RQ1 DNase, without cell sorting, prior to reverse transcription, with an input of roughly 1 to 1,100 ng being targeted. To check how robust the pipeline was in samples where T cells make up a minority population, libraries were built from skin biopsies and whole blood. The library was obtained by 5' RACE. The ligated cDNA was amplified in four rounds of PCR with nested alpha and beta constant region primers together with the SP2 primer. TCR RNA was reverse transcribed with SuperScript IV using alpha and beta constant region primers for the blood and skin samples. An oligonucleotide carrying the Illumina SP2 primer and a UMI was ligated to the 3' end of the cDNA by means of T4 RNA ligase 1. To prevent hairpin formation, the 12-nucleotide UMI was made up of two random hexamers with an eight-base spacer between them. TCR alpha and beta chain libraries were processed separately from the second PCR onward, with dual indexing for multiplexing. After pooling, the indexed libraries were analyzed by capillary electrophoresis and sequenced on either an Illumina MiSeq or NextSeq. To boost base diversity and improve cluster recognition, PhiX DNA at about 5-8% was spiked into the libraries. The authors processed their data as follows. Demultiplexor extracted UMIs from read 2, combined them with read 1 TCR sequence, and split reads by sample indices. Decombinator identified V and J genes and V-J junctions, assigning each TCR a five-part identifier including V and J deletions. Collapsinator used UMIs to correct sequencing errors and PCR amplification heterogeneity, producing a UMI-based abundance for each TCR. Identifiers were converted to nucleotide sequence by CDR3Translator and translated to amino acids, and CDR3 regions were extracted on the basis of terminal motifs. After normalization to the amount of input RNA, the error-corrected alpha and beta TCR counts from blood and from skin were compared. TCRdb reanalyzed the raw reads on its own, using fastp at Q25 for trimming and MiXCR for clone calling, and kept in-frame beta chains. Rows with one shared CDR3 protein collapse into an entry with the most common genes and DNA. Here the V and J calls rest on TCRdb's processing, not on the authors' analysis. The sample contains more than 45,000 distinct CDR3 sequences, 5.5% to 8.5% of them found a single time. Of the sample, 8.5% to 10% falls within the top ten clones.

Relative to germline, V is 1 base shorter and J is 2 bases shorter, with 6 bases between their ends. The CDR3 spans 13 residues, from the cysteine through the phenylalanine. Kept here is only the CDR3 DNA, which spans 39 bases and is read in frame from base 1. CDR1 and CDR2 were assigned from the germline V gene (reference sequence) as LNHDA and SQIVND. The receptor chain draws on TRBV19 and TRBJ2-7, with no confident D gene call. The TCR was taken from a male donor in good health. The DNA reads TGTGCCAGTAGTATAGGTGGGACCTACGAGCAGTACTTC. This encodes CASSIGGTYEQYF.